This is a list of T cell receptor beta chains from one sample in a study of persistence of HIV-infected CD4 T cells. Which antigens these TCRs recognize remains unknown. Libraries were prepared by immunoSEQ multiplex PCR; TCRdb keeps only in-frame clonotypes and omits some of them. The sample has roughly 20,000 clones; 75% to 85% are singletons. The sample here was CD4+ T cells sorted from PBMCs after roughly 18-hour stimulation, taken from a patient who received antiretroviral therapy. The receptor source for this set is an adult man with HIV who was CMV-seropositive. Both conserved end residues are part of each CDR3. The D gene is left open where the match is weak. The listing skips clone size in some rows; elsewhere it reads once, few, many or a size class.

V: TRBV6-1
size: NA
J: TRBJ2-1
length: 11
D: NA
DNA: TGTGCCAGCAGTTTGATCAATGAGCAGTTCTTC
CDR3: CASSLINEQFF

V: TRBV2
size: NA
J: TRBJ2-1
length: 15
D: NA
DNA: TGTGCCAGCAGTGAGGGCGGGGACCTTGGCAATGAGCAGTTCTTC
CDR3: CASSEGGDLGNEQFF

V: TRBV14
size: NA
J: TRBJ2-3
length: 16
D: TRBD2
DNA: TGTGCCAGCAGCTTAACGAGCGGGGGGGCCGCAGATACGCAGTATTTT
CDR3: CASSLTSGGAADTQYF

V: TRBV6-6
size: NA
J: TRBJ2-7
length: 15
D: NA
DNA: TGTGCCAGCAGTCGATCGGTTGGGACCCCCTACGAGCAGTACTTC
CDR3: CASSRSVGTPYEQYF

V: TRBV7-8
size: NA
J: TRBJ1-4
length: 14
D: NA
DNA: TGTGCCAGCAGCTTAGACAGGGTAAATGAAAAACTGTTTTTT
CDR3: CASSLDRVNEKLFF

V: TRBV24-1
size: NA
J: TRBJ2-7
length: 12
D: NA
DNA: TGTGCCACCAGCGGGGGATCCTACGAGCAGTACTTC
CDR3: CATSGGSYEQYF

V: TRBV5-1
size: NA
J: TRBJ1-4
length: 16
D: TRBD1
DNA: TGCGCCAGCTCCGGGACAGGGGTTGGTTCTAATGAAAAACTGTTTTTT
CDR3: CASSGTGVGSNEKLFF

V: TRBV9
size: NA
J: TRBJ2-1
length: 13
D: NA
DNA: TGTGCCAGCAGCCCCGGGGGCTACAATGAGCAGTTCTTC
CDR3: CASSPGGYNEQFF

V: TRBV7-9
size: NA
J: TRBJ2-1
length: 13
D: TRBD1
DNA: TGTGCCAGCAGCTTCTCACAGGGGATTGAGCAGTTCTTC
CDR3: CASSFSQGIEQFF

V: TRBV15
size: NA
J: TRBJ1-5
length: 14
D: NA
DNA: TGTGCCACCAGCAGAGGCACAATATCTCAGCCCCAGCATTTT
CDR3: CATSRGTISQPQHF

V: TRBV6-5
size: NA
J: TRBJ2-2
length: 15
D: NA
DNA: TGTGCCAGCAGTTACTCGATCAGGGGTGCCGGGGAGCTGTTTTTT
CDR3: CASSYSIRGAGELFF

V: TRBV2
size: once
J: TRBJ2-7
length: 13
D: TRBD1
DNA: TGTGCCAGCAGTGGACAGGGGGTCCACGAGCAGTACTTC
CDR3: CASSGQGVHEQYF

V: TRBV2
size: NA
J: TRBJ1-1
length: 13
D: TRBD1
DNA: TGTGCCAGCAGTGGACAGGGAAGAACTGAAGCTTTCTTT
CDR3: CASSGQGRTEAFF

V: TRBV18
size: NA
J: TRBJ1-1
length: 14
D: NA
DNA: TGTGCCAGCTCACCAACTCCAGTGAACACTGAAGCTTTCTTT
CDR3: CASSPTPVNTEAFF

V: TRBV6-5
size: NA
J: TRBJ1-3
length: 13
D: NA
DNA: TGTGCCAGCACCCTGGGCTCTGGAAACACCATATATTTT
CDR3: CASTLGSGNTIYF

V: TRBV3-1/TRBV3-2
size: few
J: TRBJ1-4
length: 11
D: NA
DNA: TGTGCCAGCAGCCAGGGCGGAAAACTGTTTTTT
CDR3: CASSQGGKLFF

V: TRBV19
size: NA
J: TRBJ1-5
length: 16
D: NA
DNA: TGTGCCAGTAGTCCGCGGGTACAGGGCCGCAATCAGCCCCAGCATTTT
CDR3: CASSPRVQGRNQPQHF

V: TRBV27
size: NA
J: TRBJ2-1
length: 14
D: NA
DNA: TGTGCCAGCAGTTTATCGATAGGGACGACTGAGCAGTTCTTC
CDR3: CASSLSIGTTEQFF

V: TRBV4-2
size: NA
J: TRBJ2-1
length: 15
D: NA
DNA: TGTGCCAGCAGCCAAGATCCGGGCTCAGGGAATGAGCAGTTCTTC
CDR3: CASSQDPGSGNEQFF

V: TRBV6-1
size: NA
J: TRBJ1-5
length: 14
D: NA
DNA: TGTGCCAGCAGTTCGACAGGAGCACATCAGCCCCAGCATTTT
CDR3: CASSSTGAHQPQHF

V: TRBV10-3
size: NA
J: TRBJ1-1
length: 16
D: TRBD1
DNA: TGTGCCATCACCGAGAGGGAGACAGGGGCTGGGACTGAAGCTTTCTTT
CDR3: CAITERETGAGTEAFF

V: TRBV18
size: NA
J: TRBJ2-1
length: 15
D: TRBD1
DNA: TGTGCCAGCTCACCACCGACAGGGGCGGTCAATGAGCAGTTCTTC
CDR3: CASSPPTGAVNEQFF

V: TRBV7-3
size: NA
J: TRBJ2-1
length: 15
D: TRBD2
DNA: TGTGCCAGCAGCCGGACTAGCGGGGGCACCAATGAGCAGTTCTTC
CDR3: CASSRTSGGTNEQFF

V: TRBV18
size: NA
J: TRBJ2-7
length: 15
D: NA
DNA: TGTGCCAGCTCACCAGTACCAGAGGGGGGCTACGAGCAGTACTTC
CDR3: CASSPVPEGGYEQYF

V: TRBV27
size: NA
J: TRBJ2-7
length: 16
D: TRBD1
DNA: TGTGCCAGCAGTTCGTCTCGGGACAGCCTTCCCTACGAGCAGTACTTC
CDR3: CASSSSRDSLPYEQYF

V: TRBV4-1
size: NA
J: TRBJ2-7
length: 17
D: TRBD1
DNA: TGCGCCAGCAGCCAACCGACAGGGGGATCGAGATCCTACGAGCAGTACTTC
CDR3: CASSQPTGGSRSYEQYF

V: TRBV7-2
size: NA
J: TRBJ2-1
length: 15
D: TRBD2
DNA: TGTGCCAGCAGCTTCCTAGCGGGGGGACTCAATGAGCAGTTCTTC
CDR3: CASSFLAGGLNEQFF

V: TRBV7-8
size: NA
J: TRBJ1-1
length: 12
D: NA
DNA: TGTGCCAGCACGCGGGAGAACACTGAAGCTTTCTTT
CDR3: CASTRENTEAFF

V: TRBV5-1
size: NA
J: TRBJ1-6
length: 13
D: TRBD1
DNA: TGCGCCAGCAGCGGACAGGGTAATTCACCCCTCCACTTT
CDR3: CASSGQGNSPLHF

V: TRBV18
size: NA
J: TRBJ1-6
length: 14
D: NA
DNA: TGTGCCAGCTCACTGACAGAGAGTAATTCACCCCTCCACTTT
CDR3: CASSLTESNSPLHF

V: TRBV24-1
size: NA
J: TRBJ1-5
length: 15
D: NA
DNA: TGTGCCACCAGTGCCTCAGGGCCCCGTAGTCAGCCCCAGCATTTT
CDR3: CATSASGPRSQPQHF

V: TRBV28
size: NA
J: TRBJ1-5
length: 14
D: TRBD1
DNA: TGTGCCAGCAGTTTCGACAGGGGAGGACAGCCCCAGCATTTT
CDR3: CASSFDRGGQPQHF

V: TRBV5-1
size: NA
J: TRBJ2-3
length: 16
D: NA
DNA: TGCGCCAGCAGCTTGAGGCCGGGACAAAGCACAGATACGCAGTATTTT
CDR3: CASSLRPGQSTDTQYF

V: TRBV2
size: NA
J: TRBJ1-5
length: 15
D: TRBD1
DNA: TGTGCCAGCAGCCGGGACAGTCCAAAAGGGCAGCCCCAGCATTTT
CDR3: CASSRDSPKGQPQHF

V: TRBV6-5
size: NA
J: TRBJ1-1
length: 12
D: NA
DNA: TGTGCCAGCACCCCGGGGGGGTCCGAAGCTTTCTTT
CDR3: CASTPGGSEAFF

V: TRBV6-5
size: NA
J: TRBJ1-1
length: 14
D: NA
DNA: TGTGCCAGCAGTTACAAACCGCCGAACACTGAAGCTTTCTTT
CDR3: CASSYKPPNTEAFF

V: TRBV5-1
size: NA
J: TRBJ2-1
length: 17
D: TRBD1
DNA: TGCGCCAGCAGCTTGGATTGGACAGGGGGCTTTAGTAATGAGCAGTTCTTC
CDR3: CASSLDWTGGFSNEQFF

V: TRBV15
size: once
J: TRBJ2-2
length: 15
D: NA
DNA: TGTGCCACCAGCAGAACCCCACCCCCCACCGGGGAGCTGTTTTTT
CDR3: CATSRTPPPTGELFF

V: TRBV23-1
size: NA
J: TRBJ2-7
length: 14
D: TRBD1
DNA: TGCGCCAGCAGTCCGGGACAGGGGGCGGATGAGCAGTACTTC
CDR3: CASSPGQGADEQYF

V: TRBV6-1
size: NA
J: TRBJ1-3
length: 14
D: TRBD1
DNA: TGTGCCAGCAGTGAACAGGACAGGGGGAACACCATATATTTT
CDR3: CASSEQDRGNTIYF

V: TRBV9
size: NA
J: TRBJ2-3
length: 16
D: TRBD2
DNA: TGTGCCAGCAGCGTAGGGCCGGGGGGGAGCACAGATACGCAGTATTTT
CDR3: CASSVGPGGSTDTQYF

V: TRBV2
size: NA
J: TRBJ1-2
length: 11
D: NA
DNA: TGTGCCAGCAGTGACCCACGGGGCTACACCTTC
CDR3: CASSDPRGYTF

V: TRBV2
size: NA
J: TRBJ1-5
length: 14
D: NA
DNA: TGTGCCAGCAGTGAAAAGCAGGGGAGTCAGCCCCAGCATTTT
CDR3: CASSEKQGSQPQHF